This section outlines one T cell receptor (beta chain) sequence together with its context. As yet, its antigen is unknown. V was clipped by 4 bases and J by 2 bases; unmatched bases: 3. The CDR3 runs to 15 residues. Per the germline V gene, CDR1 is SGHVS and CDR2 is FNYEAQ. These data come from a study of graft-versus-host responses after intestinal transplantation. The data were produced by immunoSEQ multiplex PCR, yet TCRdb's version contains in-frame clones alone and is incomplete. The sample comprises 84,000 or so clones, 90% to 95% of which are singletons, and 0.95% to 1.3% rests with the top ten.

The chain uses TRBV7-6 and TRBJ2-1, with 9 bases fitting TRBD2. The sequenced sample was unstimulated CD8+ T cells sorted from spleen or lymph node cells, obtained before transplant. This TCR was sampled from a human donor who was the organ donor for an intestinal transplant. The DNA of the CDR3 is TGTGCCAGCAGCTCTGGGACTAGCCCCTACAATGAGCAGTTCTTC. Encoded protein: CASSSGTSPYNEQFF.